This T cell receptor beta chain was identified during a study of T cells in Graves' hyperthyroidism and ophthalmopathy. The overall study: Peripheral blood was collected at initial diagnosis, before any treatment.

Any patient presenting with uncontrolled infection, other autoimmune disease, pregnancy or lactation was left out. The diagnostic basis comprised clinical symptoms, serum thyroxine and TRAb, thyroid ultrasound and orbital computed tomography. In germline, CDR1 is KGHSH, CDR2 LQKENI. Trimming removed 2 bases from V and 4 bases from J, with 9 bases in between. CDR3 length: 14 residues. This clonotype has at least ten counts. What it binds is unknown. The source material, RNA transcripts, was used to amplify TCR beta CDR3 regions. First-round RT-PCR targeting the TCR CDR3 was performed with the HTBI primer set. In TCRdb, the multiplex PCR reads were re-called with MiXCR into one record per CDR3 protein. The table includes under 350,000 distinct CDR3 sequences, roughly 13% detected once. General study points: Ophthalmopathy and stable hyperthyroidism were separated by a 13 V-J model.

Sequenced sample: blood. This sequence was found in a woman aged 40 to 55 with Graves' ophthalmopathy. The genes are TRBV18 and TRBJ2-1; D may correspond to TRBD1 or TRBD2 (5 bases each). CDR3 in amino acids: CASSPEGRYNEQFF. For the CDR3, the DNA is TGTGCCAGCTCACCAGAGGGGAGATACAATGAGCAGTTCTTC.